What follows are 24 T cell receptor beta chains derived from one specimen sequenced in a study of blood T cell repertoires in COVID-19. Only in-frame clones appear in the TCRdb table, and some are missing; sequencing was by immunoSEQ multiplex PCR. The sample holds roughly 24,000 clones, about nine tenths seen once. Sequencing input: peripheral blood. The receptors were gathered from a woman between 65 and 79 years old with active COVID-19.

The chain joins TRBV25-1 to TRBJ1-2, with 7 bases lining up with TRBD1. With V trimmed by 3 bases and J by 4 bases, 5 bases remained unmatched. The CDR3 runs to 14 residues. Germline CDR1 is MGHDK and CDR2 is SYGVNS. CDR3 DNA: TGTGCCAGCAGTGAGTCGACAGGGCCCTATGGCTACACCTTC. Translated, it gives CASSESTGPYGYTF.

This chain joins TRBV11-2 and TRBJ2-3; D ambiguous. This CDR3 has 14 residues. V was trimmed by 1 base and J by 0 bases, leaving 5 bases between them. Germline V lookup: CDR1 SGHAT, CDR2 FQNNGV. CDR3 nucleotides: TGTGCCAGCAGCTTAGTCCTTAGCACAGATACGCAGTATTTT. Its translation is CASSLVLSTDTQYF.

The chain joins TRBV11-2 to TRBJ2-5; 10 nucleotides match TRBD2. The V gene end was trimmed by 5 bases and the J gene end by 4 bases; junction bases not matched to a gene: 13. CDR3 length: 17 amino acids. The germline CDR1 and CDR2 sequences are SGHAT and FQNNGV. In nucleotides, the CDR3 is TGTGCCAGCAGCCCTTCGGACGATAGCGGGGGGCCAGAGACCCAGTACTTC. It encodes CASSPSDDSGGPETQYF.

To note about this clone: One end of the junction varies from germline; a read error may be responsible. The rearrangement joins TRBV7-7 to TRBJ1-4; D possibly corresponds to TRBD1 (5 bases). This CDR3 spans 17 amino acids. Germline values: CDR1 SSHAT, CDR2 FNYEAQ (reference sequence). DNA of the CDR3: TGTGCTAGCAGCCATGGGGGGTCCCCCGGGACTAATGAAAAACTGTTTTTT. Its protein is CASSHGGSPGTNEKLFF.

This chain joins TRBV12-3 or TRBV12-4 and TRBJ1-4; TRBD1 is a possible D gene (5 bases). V lost 6 bases to trimming and J lost 8 bases, with 13 bases between them. This CDR3 contains 13 residues. The CDR3 nucleotides are TGTGCCAGCAGCATACAGGTCGGGGAAAAACTGTTTTTT. It codes for CASSIQVGEKLFF.

This clone was recorded once. V gene TRBV6-5 combines with J gene TRBJ2-7; D perhaps matches TRBD2 (6 bases). Germline CDR1 reads MNHEY; CDR2 reads SVGAGI. V gave up 5 bases and J gave up 5 bases, with 19 bases separating them. CDR3 length: 15 amino acids. DNA of the CDR3: TGTGCCAGCAGTCGACCGGGAGACAGAGTACACGAGCAGTACTTC. Translated, it gives CASSRPGDRVHEQYF.

This clone was picked up a small number of times. This chain connects TRBV7-6 to TRBJ1-2; D possibly corresponds to TRBD1 (6 bases). The germline gives CDR1 SGHVS, CDR2 FNYEAQ. The length of the CDR3 is 15 residues. The ends were cut back, 1 base at V and 2 bases at J, with 11 bases in the middle. The DNA for the CDR3 is TGTGCCAGCAGCTTAGGTCTCGGGACAAACTATGGCTACACCTTC. It yields the protein CASSLGLGTNYGYTF.

The rearrangement uses TRBV28 and TRBJ2-3; 7 nucleotides line up with TRBD1. There are 15 residues in the CDR3. CDR1 and CDR2 from the germline V gene are MDHEN and SYDVKM. V lost 5 bases, J lost 3 bases, and 8 bases stayed unmatched. The CDR3 DNA sequence: TGTGCCAGCAGTCTCTACAGGGGACGGACAGATACGCAGTATTTT. Translating it yields CASSLYRGRTDTQYF.

The chain is built from TRBV19 and TRBJ1-4; no clear D. The CDR3 extends over 13 amino acids. V lost 6 bases, J lost 1 base, and 6 bases lay in between. The germline V gene encodes CDR1 LNHDA and CDR2 SQIVND (reference sequence). The CDR3 DNA follows: TGTGCCAGTAGACAGCAAACTAATGAAAAACTGTTTTTT. Encoded protein: CASRQQTNEKLFF.

This chain connects TRBV6-5 to TRBJ2-1, with 7 bases identical to TRBD1. CDR1 and CDR2 (germline): MNHEY, SVGAGI. Unmatched junction bases numbered 11, after V lost 6 bases and J lost 12 bases. The CDR3 is 13 residues long. The CDR3 is CASRSGTDKLQFF. The CDR3 nucleotides read TGTGCCAGCAGATCCGGGACAGACAAGCTGCAGTTCTTC.

The V and J genes are TRBV5-1 and TRBJ1-1; D unresolved. The CDR3 totals 17 residues. Per germline, CDR1 SGHRS and CDR2 YFSETQ. V lost 0 bases to trimming and J lost 1 base, with 16 bases between them. CDR3 DNA sequence: TGCGCCAGCAGCTTGGCCTCGAGTGGGCTGGCGAACACTGAAGCTTTCTTT. It is translated as CASSLASSGLANTEAFF.

This chain joins TRBV7-9 and TRBJ1-3; TRBD1 agrees at 8 bases. Trimming cost V 5 bases and J 4 bases; bases outside gene matches: 7. Germline V gene sequence: CDR1 SEHNR, CDR2 FQNEAQ (reference sequence). The CDR3 has 15 amino acids. CDR3 DNA sequence: TGTGCCAGCAGCCATCGGTGGGACAGGGGAAACACCATATATTTT. Translated: CASSHRWDRGNTIYF.

The sample holds one count of this clone. V gene TRBV7-9 combines with J gene TRBJ2-1; a weak D match, TRBD2 (6 bases). The CDR3 loop spans 15 amino acids. V shed 5 bases and J shed 0 bases, with 11 bases lying between them. CDR1 is SEHNR and CDR2 is FQNEAQ in the germline V gene (reference sequence). In DNA, the CDR3 is TGTGCCAGCAGCGTTCGGGGGAGCTCCTACAATGAGCAGTTCTTC. Encoded protein: CASSVRGSSYNEQFF.

Note on this clone: At one end, the junction sequence differs from germline, possibly due to a read error. The chain couples TRBV28 to TRBJ2-4; D possibly corresponds to TRBD1 (6 bases). CDR1 is MDHEN, CDR2 SYDVKM, per germline. The CDR3 sequence is 13 residues long. The CDR3: CASSFLGHPEVNF. The CDR3 DNA sequence: TGTGCCAGCAGTTTTTTGGGACACCCAGAGGTAAACTTC.

V usage is TRBV7-9 and J usage is TRBJ1-2; D remains ambiguous. The CDR3 runs to 14 residues. Germline V gene data show CDR1 as SEHNR and CDR2 as FQNEAQ (reference sequence). Trimming took off 3 bases at V and 2 bases at J, with 10 bases between the two ends. Here the CDR3 DNA reads TGTGCCAGCAGCTTGTGGACTGGGAACTATGGCTACACCTTC. Translating gives CASSLWTGNYGYTF.

The V and J genes are TRBV6-5 and TRBJ1-5; 7 nucleotides agree with TRBD1. The CDR3 runs to 15 residues. Trimming took 5 bases from V and 0 from J; bases not matched to a gene: 4. Germline-derived CDR1 and CDR2 are MNHEY and SVGAGI. CDR3 bases: TGTGCCAGCAGTCCGGGACAGATTAGCAATCAGCCCCAGCATTTT. The encoded protein is CASSPGQISNQPQHF.

The chain employs TRBV5-8 and TRBJ1-2; D possibly corresponds to TRBD1 (5 bases). The CDR3 loop spans 15 amino acids. Germline lookup yields CDR1 SGHTS and CDR2 YDEGEE. V lost 4 bases to trimming and J lost 5 bases, with 18 bases between them. The CDR3 DNA is TGTGCCAGCAGCCCGACACACAGGTTCCCTTATGGCTACACCTTC. It codes for CASSPTHRFPYGYTF. Filled out from reference TRBV5-8 and TRBJ1-2, the complete variable domain reads EAGVTQSPTHLIKTRGQQATLRCSPISGHTSVYWYQQALGLGLQFLLWYDEGEERNRGNFPPRFSGRQFPNYSSELNVNALELEDSALYLCASSPTHRFPYGYTFGSGTRLTVV.

The chain has TRBV7-2 and TRBJ2-6, with D perhaps matching TRBD2 (6 bases). Germline lookup yields CDR1 SGHTA and CDR2 FQGNSA. This CDR3 spans 18 amino acids. The V and J ends lost 5 bases and 0 bases respectively, with 17 bases between them. This CDR3 reads CASSPRPGLHSGANVLTF. CDR3 in DNA: TGTGCCAGCAGCCCCCGACCGGGACTCCACTCTGGGGCCAACGTCCTGACTTTC.

This clone was detected only once. Written as DNA, the CDR3 is TGTGCCAGCAGCCCTTGGGGAGCCAGCACAGATACGCAGTATTTT. Protein product: CASSPWGASTDTQYF. The chain links TRBV14 to TRBJ2-3, with a possible D match to TRBD2 (5 bases). V was shortened by 4 bases and J by 0 bases, with 11 bases between the two germline ends. From germline, CDR1 is SGHDN and CDR2 FVKESK. This CDR3 contains 15 residues. The full variable domain, its missing parts supplied by reference TRBV14 and TRBJ2-3, is EAGVTQFPSHSVIEKGQTVTLRCDPISGHDNLYWYRRVMGKEIKFLLHFVKESKQDESGMPNNRFLAERTGGTYSTLKVQPAELEDSGVYFCASSPWGASTDTQYFGPGTRLTVL.

This clone occurred once. The gene calls are TRBV9 and TRBJ2-1; D perhaps matches TRBD2 (6 bases). The CDR3 loop spans 16 amino acids. Germline V gives CDR1 SGDLS, CDR2 YYNGEE. V dropped 4 bases and J dropped 2 bases, with 16 bases sitting between them. The CDR3 loop is CASSTLPGTAYNEQFF. CDR3 coding DNA: TGTGCCAGCAGCACGTTACCCGGGACTGCCTACAATGAGCAGTTCTTC.

The chain joins TRBV7-2 to TRBJ2-5; 8 bases are shared with TRBD1. The CDR3 extends over 14 amino acids. V shed 3 bases, J shed 2 bases, and the junction held 2 bases outside the gene matches. CDR1 is SGHTA, CDR2 FQGNSA, per germline. CDR3 sequence: CASSFDRGQETQYF. The DNA of the CDR3 is TGTGCCAGCAGCTTCGACAGGGGTCAAGAGACCCAGTACTTC. Looking up the rest from reference TRBV7-2 and TRBJ2-5 gives the full variable domain: GAGVSQSPSNKVTEKGKDVELRCDPISGHTALYWYRQSLGQGLEFLIYFQGNSAPDKSGLPSDRFSAERTGGSVSTLTIQRTQQEDSAVYLCASSFDRGQETQYFGPGTRLLVL.

V is TRBV7-2 and J is TRBJ2-1; D possibly corresponds to TRBD2 (6 bases). Germline V gives CDR1 SGHTA, CDR2 FQGNSA. The CDR3 is made up of 15 amino acids. Trimming shortened V by 2 bases and J by 0 bases, and 8 bases separated the two germline ends. The CDR3: CASSLSGSSYNEQFF. In nucleotides, the CDR3 is TGTGCCAGCAGCTTATCCGGGAGCTCCTACAATGAGCAGTTCTTC.

This chain links TRBV11-2 with TRBJ2-7; 9 positions match TRBD2. This CDR3 region has 15 residues. The V gene end was trimmed by 5 bases and the J gene end by 3 bases; junction bases not matched to a gene: 8. Germline CDR1 is SGHAT and CDR2 is FQNNGV. The CDR3 spells CASSPSGVLYYEQYF. For the CDR3, the DNA is TGTGCCAGCAGCCCTAGCGGGGTCCTATACTACGAGCAGTACTTC. Full variable domain (missing parts from reference TRBV11-2 and TRBJ2-7): EAGVAQSPRYKIIEKRQSVAFWCNPISGHATLYWYQQILGQGPKLLIQFQNNGVVDDSQLPKDRFSAERLKGVDSTLKIQPAKLEDSAVYLCASSPSGVLYYEQYFGPGTRLTVT.

This chain links TRBV5-1 with TRBJ2-1; the match to TRBD1 covers 9 bases. V dropped 5 bases and J dropped 6; count of bases not matched to a gene: 12. This CDR3 has 16 residues. The V gene's germline CDR1 is SGHRS and CDR2 YFSETQ. The CDR3 here is CASRNEPGQGTNEQFF. CDR3 sequence (DNA): TGCGCCAGCAGGAACGAACCGGGACAGGGAACCAATGAGCAGTTCTTC.